The 14 T cell receptor beta chains presented below share a single source sample, sequenced in a study of PD-1 blockade in classical Hodgkin lymphoma. Using immunoSEQ multiplex PCR, the repertoire was profiled, and TCRdb retains in-frame clones only, with some absent. Of roughly 9,000 clones in the sample, 84% are singletons; the top ten hold roughly 12%. All patients experienced relapse after autologous stem cell transplantation, and brentuximab vedotin exposure was variable. Magnetic negative selection was used to purify CD4+ T cells from PBMCs that had been thawed. The sample in question was CD4+ T cells from blood, obtained at baseline. The receptors originated from a human donor with classical Hodgkin lymphoma.

This sequence joins TRBV27 and TRBJ2-2; the match to TRBD2 covers 7 bases. Germline loops: CDR1 MNHEY, CDR2 SMNVEV (reference sequence). Trimming at V came to 8 bases and at J to 5 bases, leaving 17 bases not matched to a gene. The CDR3 is 17 amino acids. The CDR3 region has the DNA TGTGCCAGCCGACTCCAGAGGGGAGGGATTAATACCGGGGAGCTGTTTTTT. Translating it yields CASRLQRGGINTGELFF.

The chain couples TRBV6-1 to TRBJ2-7, with TRBD1 matching 7 bases. The CDR3 totals 12 residues. Germline V gene lookup returns CDR1 MNHNS and CDR2 SASEGT. The J segment lost 5 bases and the V segment lost 5 bases, leaving 3 bases of the junction unmatched. This chain's CDR3 is CASSRQGHEQYF. CDR3 DNA sequence: TGTGCCAGCAGTCGACAGGGCCACGAGCAGTACTTC.

V usage is TRBV6-6 and J usage is TRBJ2-7, with a weak D call TRBD2 (6 bases). The CDR3 is 15 amino acids. Germline CDR1 reads MNHNY; CDR2 reads SVGAGI (reference sequence). The germline V and J ends were trimmed by 0 bases and 0 bases, with 9 bases remaining between them. CDR3 sequence (DNA): TGTGCCAGCAGTTACTCGGGGGGAAGCTCCTACGAGCAGTACTTC. Translating it yields CASSYSGGSSYEQYF.

This rearrangement joins TRBV15 to TRBJ2-7; 7 bases agree with TRBD2. Trimming took 0 bases from V and 4 from J; bases not matched to a gene: 12. CDR1 and CDR2 from the germline V gene are LNHNV and YYDKDF (reference sequence). The CDR3 covers 17 residues. CDR3 in DNA: TGTGCCACCAGCAGAGATCGCCCAGCCCGGGGGGATTACGAGCAGTACTTC. Translation gives CATSRDRPARGDYEQYF.

The rearrangement joins TRBV5-1 to TRBJ2-2; the D gene is possibly TRBD1 (6 bases). Germline V gene sequence: CDR1 SGHRS, CDR2 YFSETQ. The CDR3 spans 14 residues. The ends were cut back, 5 bases at V and 2 bases at J, with 10 bases in the middle. The CDR3 DNA sequence: TGCGCCAGCAGTCGGACAGCTAACACCGGGGAGCTGTTTTTT. Its translation is CASSRTANTGELFF.

The CDR3 is CASSTWKDTGNTIYF. CDR3 nucleotides: TGTGCCAGCAGCACCTGGAAAGACACTGGAAACACCATATATTTT. The chain joins TRBV11-2 to TRBJ1-3, with D unclear. Germline-derived CDR1 and CDR2 are SGHAT and FQNNGV. The length of the CDR3 is 15 residues. The V gene lost 5 bases and the J gene lost 2 bases, with 13 bases spanning the gap.

The chain joins TRBV5-5 to TRBJ2-7; D unresolved. V lost 3 bases, J lost 5 bases, and 9 bases lay in between. Germline V gene sequence: CDR1 SGHKS, CDR2 YYEKEE (reference sequence). The CDR3 runs to 12 residues. The CDR3 spells CASSSFSNEQYF. CDR3 in DNA: TGTGCCAGCAGCTCCTTCAGCAACGAGCAGTACTTC.

The gene calls are TRBV5-5 and TRBJ1-1, with unresolved D. V lost 4 bases and J 0 bases, leaving 10 bases between the germline ends. There are 14 residues in the CDR3. Per germline, CDR1 SGHKS and CDR2 YYEKEE (reference sequence). The CDR3 DNA follows: TGTGCCAGCAGCCGCGGGATAATGAACACTGAAGCTTTCTTT. It codes for CASSRGIMNTEAFF.

The gene calls are TRBV2 and TRBJ1-1; maybe TRBD1 (5 bases). V lost 3 bases and J 6 bases, leaving 14 bases between the germline ends. Germline V gene lookup returns CDR1 SNHLY and CDR2 FYNNEI. This CDR3 has 14 amino acids. The CDR3, as DNA: TGTGCCAGCAGTGAGGTCAGGGCTATAGCTGAAGCTTTCTTT. Residues: CASSEVRAIAEAFF.

Only a few counts were recorded for this clone. The chain is built from TRBV5-4 and TRBJ2-5; TRBD1 aligns across 7 bases. Trimming at V came to 4 bases and at J to 2 bases, leaving 5 bases not matched to a gene. The CDR3 covers 14 residues. Germline loops: CDR1 SGHNT, CDR2 YYREEE (reference sequence). CDR3 sequence: CASSPGQLQETQYF. The CDR3 region has the DNA TGTGCCAGCAGCCCGGGACAGCTTCAAGAGACCCAGTACTTC.

The chain uses TRBV5-4 and TRBJ2-4; D is undetermined. Germline V gene lookup returns CDR1 SGHNT and CDR2 YYREEE (reference sequence). The CDR3 runs 14 residues. V dropped 0 bases and J dropped 0 bases, with 4 bases sitting between them. The CDR3 DNA sequence: TGTGCCAGCAGCTTGGGCCTAGCCAAAAACATTCAGTACTTC. It translates to CASSLGLAKNIQYF.

This chain uses TRBV28 with TRBJ2-1, with 8 bases aligning to TRBD2. With 7 bases clipped from V and 8 bases from J, the junction kept 13 bases outside the gene matches. Germline V gene sequence: CDR1 MDHEN, CDR2 SYDVKM. The CDR3 spans 15 residues. This chain's CDR3 is CASTIAGWGVDEQFF. CDR3 DNA: TGTGCCAGCACCATAGCGGGATGGGGGGTGGATGAGCAGTTCTTC.

This chain connects TRBV5-1 to TRBJ2-1, with TRBD2 matching 8 bases. In germline, CDR1 is SGHRS, CDR2 YFSETQ. The J segment lost 8 bases and the V segment lost 4 bases, leaving 11 bases of the junction unmatched. The CDR3 length is 15 residues. CDR3 sequence (DNA): TGCGCCAGCAGCGGGACCGGGACTAGTACCGATGAGCAGTTCTTC. Translating gives CASSGTGTSTDEQFF.

This clone appeared once. The genes are TRBV19 and TRBJ2-7; the D is unclear. Per germline, CDR1 LNHDA and CDR2 SQIVND (reference sequence). The CDR3 spans 11 residues. V lost 5 bases and J lost 6, with 8 bases in between. CDR3 sequence reads: CASSLGREQYF. CDR3 DNA sequence: TGTGCCAGTAGTCTCGGACGCGAGCAGTACTTC.